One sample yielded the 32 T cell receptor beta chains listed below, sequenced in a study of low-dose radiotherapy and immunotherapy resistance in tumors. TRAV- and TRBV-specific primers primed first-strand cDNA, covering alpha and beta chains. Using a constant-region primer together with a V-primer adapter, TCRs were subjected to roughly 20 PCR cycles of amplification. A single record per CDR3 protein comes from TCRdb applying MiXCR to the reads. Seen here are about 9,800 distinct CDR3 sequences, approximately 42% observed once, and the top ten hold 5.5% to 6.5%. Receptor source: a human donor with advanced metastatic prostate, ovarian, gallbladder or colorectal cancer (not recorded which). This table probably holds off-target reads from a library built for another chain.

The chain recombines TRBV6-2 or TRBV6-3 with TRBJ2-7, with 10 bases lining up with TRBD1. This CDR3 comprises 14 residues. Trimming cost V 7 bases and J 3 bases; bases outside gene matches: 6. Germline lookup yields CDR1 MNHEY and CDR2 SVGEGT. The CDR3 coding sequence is TGTGCCAGCACTTGGACAGGGGGAGTCTACGAGCAGTACTTC. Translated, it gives CASTWTGGVYEQYF.

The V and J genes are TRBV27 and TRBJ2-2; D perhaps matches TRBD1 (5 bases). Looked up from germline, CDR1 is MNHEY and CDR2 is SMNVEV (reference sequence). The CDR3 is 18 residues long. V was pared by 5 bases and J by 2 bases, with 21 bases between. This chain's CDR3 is CASSVKWGRELNTGELFF. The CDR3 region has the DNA TGTGCCAGCAGTGTTAAGTGGGGCAGGGAATTAAACACCGGGGAGCTGTTTTTT.

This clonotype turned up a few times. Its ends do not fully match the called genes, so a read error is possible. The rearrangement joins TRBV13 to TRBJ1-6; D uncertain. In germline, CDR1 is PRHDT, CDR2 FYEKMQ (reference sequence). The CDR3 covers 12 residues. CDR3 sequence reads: CATAPNAGKSTF. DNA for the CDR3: TGTGCAACTGCACCCAATGCAGGCAAATCAACCTTT.

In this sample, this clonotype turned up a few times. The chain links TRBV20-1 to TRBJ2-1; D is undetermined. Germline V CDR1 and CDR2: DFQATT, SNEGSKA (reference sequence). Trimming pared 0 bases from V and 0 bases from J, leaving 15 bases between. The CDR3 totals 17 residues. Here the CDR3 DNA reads TGCAGTGCTAGAGATCGGATGGCGAGAGCCTCCTACAATGAGCAGTTCTTC. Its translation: CSARDRMARASYNEQFF.

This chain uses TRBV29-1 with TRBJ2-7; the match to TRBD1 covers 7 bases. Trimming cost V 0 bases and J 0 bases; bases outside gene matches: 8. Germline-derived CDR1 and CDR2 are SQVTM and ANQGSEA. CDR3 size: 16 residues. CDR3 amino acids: CSVEDPTGQLSYEQYF. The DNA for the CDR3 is TGCAGCGTTGAAGATCCCACGGGACAGCTCTCCTACGAGCAGTACTTC.

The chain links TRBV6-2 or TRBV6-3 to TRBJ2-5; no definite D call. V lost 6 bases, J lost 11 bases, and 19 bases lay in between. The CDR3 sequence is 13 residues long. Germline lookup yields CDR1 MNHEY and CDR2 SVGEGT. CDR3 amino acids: CASSPVVVELQYF. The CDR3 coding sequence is TGTGCCAGCAGCCCGGTGGTCGTGGAGCTGCAGTACTTC.

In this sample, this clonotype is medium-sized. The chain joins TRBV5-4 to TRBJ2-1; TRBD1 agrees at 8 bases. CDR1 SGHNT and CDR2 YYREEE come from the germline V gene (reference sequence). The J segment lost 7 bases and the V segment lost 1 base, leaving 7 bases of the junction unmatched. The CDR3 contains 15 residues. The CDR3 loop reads CASSLLGQGVNEQFF. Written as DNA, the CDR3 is TGTGCCAGCAGCTTGTTAGGACAGGGCGTAAATGAGCAGTTCTTC.

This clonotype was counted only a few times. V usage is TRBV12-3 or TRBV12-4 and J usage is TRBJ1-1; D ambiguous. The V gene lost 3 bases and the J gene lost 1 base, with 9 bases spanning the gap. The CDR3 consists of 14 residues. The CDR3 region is CASSLAGSNTEAFF. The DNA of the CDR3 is TGTGCCAGCAGTTTGGCAGGATCGAACACTGAAGCTTTCTTT.

CDR3 residues: CSVTGGSGEKLFF. The CDR3 nucleotides read TGCAGCGTAACGGGGGGTTCTGGTGAAAAACTGTTTTTT. The V and J genes are TRBV29-1 and TRBJ1-4; perhaps TRBD1 as D (5 bases). The germline V and J ends were trimmed by 6 bases and 7 bases, with 15 bases remaining between them. This CDR3 is built from 13 residues. CDR1 is SQVTM, CDR2 ANQGSEA, per germline.

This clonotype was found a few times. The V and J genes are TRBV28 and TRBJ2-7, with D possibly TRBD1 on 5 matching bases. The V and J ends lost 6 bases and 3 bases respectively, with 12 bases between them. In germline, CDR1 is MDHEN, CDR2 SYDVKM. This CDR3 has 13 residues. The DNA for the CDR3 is TGTGCCAGCAGCTACTCAGGGAACTACGAGCAGTACTTC. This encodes CASSYSGNYEQYF.

CDR3 in amino acids: CASSLGSGRIYEQYF. The DNA of the CDR3 is TGTGCCAGCAGCTTAGGTAGCGGGAGAATCTACGAGCAGTACTTC. V and J are TRBV7-2 and TRBJ2-7; 9 bases align to TRBD2. The CDR3 loop spans 15 amino acids. Germline trimming cut 1 base from V and 3 bases from J; bases unmatched to any gene: 4. The germline gives CDR1 SGHTA, CDR2 FQGNSA.

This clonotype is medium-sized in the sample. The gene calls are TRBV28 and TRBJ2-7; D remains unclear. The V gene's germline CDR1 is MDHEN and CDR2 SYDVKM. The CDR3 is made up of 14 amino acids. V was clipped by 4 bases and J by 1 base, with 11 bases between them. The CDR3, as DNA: TGTGCCAGCAGTTGGGGATGGGGATCCTACGAGCAGTACTTC. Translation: CASSWGWGSYEQYF.

CDR3 DNA: TGCAGTGCTAGTAAGACTAGCGGGAGTGGGGAGCAGTACTTC. It translates to CSASKTSGSGEQYF. This chain joins TRBV20-1 and TRBJ2-7; 12 bases align to TRBD2. Germline V CDR1 and CDR2: DFQATT, SNEGSKA (reference sequence). The CDR3 contains 14 residues. The V gene end was trimmed by 3 bases and the J gene end by 7 bases; junction bases not matched to a gene: 7.

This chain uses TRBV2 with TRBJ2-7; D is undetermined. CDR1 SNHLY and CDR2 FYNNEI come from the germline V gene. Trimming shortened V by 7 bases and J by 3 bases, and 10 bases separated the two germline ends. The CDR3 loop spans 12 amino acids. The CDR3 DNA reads TGTGCCAGCAATGTGGCTGACTACGAGCAGTACTTC. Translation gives CASNVADYEQYF. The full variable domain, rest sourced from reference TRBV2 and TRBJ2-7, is EPEVTQTPSHQVTQMGQEVILRCVPISNHLYFYWYRQILGQKVEFLVSFYNNEISEKSEIFDDQFSVERPDGSNFTLKIRSTKLEDSAMYFCASNVADYEQYFGPGTRLTVT.

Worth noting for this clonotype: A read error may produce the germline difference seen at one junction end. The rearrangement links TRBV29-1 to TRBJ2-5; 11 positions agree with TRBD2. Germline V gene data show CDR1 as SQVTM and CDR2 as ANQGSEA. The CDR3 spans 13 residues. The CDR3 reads CIVQTSGEETQYF. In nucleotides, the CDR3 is TGCATCGTTCAGACTAGCGGGGAGGAGACCCAGTACTTC.

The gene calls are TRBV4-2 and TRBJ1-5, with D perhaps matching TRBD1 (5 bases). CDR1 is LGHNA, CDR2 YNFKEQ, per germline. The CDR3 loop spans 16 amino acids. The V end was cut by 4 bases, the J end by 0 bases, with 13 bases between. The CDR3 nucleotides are TGTGCCAGCAGCCGAGGGGCAGACTATAGCAATCAGCCCCAGCATTTT. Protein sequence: CASSRGADYSNQPQHF.

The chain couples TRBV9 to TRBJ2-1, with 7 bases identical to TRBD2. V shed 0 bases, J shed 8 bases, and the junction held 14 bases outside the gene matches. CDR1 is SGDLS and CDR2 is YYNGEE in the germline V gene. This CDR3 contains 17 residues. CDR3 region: CASSVEDTSELFDEQFF. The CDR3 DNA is TGTGCCAGCAGCGTAGAGGATACTAGCGAGCTTTTTGATGAGCAGTTCTTC.

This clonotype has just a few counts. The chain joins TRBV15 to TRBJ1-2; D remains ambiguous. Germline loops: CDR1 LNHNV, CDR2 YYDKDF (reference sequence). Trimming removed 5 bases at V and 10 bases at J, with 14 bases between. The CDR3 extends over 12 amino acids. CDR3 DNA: TGTGCCACCAGCTCAGGCTCCTTTGACTACACCTTC. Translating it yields CATSSGSFDYTF.

Here the CDR3 DNA reads TGTGCCAGCACCACTAGCGCCCTAGGGGAGACCCAGTACTTC. This codes for CASTTSALGETQYF. The chain links TRBV2 to TRBJ2-5; 7 bases match TRBD2. CDR1 and CDR2 from the germline V gene are SNHLY and FYNNEI. CDR3 length: 14 amino acids. The V gene end was trimmed by 7 bases and the J gene end by 5 bases; junction bases not matched to a gene: 10.

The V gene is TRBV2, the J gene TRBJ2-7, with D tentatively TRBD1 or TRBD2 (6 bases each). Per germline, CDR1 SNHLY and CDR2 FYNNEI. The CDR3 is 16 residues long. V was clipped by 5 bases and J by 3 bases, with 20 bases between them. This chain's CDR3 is CASSYRGGGSLYEQYF. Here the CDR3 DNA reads TGTGCCAGCAGTTACCGAGGAGGGGGATCTCTCTACGAGCAGTACTTC.

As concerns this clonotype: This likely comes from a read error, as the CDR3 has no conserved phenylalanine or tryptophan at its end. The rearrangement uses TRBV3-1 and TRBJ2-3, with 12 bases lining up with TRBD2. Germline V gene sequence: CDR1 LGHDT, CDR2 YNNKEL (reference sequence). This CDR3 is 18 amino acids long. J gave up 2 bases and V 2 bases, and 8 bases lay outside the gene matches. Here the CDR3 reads CASSQLLAGGRDTDTQYL. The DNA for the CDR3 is TGTGCCAGCAGCCAACTACTAGCGGGGGGCCGGGACACAGATACGCAGTATCTT.

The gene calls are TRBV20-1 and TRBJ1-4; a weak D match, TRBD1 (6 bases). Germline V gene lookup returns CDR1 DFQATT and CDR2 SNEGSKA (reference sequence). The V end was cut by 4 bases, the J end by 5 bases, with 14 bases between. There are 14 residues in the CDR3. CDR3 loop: CSATPDRTNEKLFF. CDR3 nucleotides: TGCAGTGCTACCCCGGACAGAACGAATGAAAAACTGTTTTTT.

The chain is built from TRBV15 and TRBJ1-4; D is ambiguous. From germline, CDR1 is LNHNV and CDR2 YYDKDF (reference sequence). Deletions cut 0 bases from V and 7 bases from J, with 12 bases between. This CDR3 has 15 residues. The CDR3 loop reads CATSRDRGVGEKLFF. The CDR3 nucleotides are TGTGCCACCAGCAGAGATCGTGGGGTTGGTGAAAAACTGTTTTTT.

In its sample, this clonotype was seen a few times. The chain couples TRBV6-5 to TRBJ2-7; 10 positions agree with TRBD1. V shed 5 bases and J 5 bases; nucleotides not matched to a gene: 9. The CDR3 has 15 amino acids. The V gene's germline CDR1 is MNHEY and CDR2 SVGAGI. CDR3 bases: TGTGCCAGCAGTCCCTTGCCGACAGGGGGCCACGAGCAGTACTTC. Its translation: CASSPLPTGGHEQYF.

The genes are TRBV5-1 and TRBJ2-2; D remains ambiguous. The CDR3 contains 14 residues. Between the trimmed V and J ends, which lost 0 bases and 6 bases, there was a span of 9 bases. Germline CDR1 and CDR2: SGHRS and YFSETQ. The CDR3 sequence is CASSLGGKPGELFF. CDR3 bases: TGCGCCAGCAGCTTGGGCGGCAAACCCGGGGAGCTGTTTTTT.

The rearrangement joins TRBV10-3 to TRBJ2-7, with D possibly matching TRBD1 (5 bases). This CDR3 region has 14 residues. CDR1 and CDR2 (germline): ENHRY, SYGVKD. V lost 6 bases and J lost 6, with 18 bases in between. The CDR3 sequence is CAIRRQPQASEQYF. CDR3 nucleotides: TGTGCCATCAGGCGACAGCCCCAGGCGTCCGAGCAGTACTTC.

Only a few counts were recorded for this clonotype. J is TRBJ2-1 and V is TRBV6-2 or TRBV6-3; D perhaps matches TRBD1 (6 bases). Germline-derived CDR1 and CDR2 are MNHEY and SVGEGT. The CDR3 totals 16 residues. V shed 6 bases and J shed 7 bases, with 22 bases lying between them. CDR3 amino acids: CASRPEKTGLLNEQFF. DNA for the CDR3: TGTGCCAGCAGACCAGAGAAGACAGGTCTACTAAATGAGCAGTTCTTC.

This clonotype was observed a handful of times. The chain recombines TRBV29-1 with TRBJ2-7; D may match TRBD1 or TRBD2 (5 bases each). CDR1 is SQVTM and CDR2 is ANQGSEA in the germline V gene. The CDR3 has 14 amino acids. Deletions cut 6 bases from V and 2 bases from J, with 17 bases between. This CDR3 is CSVSRGVAPYEQYF. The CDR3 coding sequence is TGCAGCGTGAGCCGGGGCGTAGCCCCCTACGAGCAGTACTTC.

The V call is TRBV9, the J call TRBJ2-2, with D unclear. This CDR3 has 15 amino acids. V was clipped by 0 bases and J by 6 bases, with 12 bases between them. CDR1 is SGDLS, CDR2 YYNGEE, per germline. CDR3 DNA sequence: TGTGCCAGCAGCGTAGGGTTAGGTTCTGCCGGGGAGCTGTTTTTT. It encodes CASSVGLGSAGELFF.

The CDR3 protein is CASSHRETGGRYEQYF. CDR3 nucleotide sequence: TGTGCCAGCAGCCATCGAGAGACAGGGGGTCGGTACGAGCAGTACTTC. This sequence joins TRBV3-1 and TRBJ2-7; 9 bases line up with TRBD1. J was trimmed by 4 bases and V by 3 bases; bases with no gene match: 10. The V gene's germline CDR1 is LGHDT and CDR2 YNNKEL (reference sequence). The CDR3 totals 16 residues.

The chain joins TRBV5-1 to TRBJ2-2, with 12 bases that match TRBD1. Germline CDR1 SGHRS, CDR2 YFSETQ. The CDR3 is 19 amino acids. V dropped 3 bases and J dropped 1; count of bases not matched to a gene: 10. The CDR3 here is CASSSLRDRGRRNTGELFF. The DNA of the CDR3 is TGCGCCAGCAGCTCCCTGCGGGACAGGGGGCGGAGGAACACCGGGGAGCTGTTTTTT. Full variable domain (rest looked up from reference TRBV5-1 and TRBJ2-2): KAGVTQTPRYLIKTRGQQVTLSCSPISGHRSVSWYQQTPGQGLQFLFEYFSETQRNKGNFPGRFSGRQFSNSRSEMNVSTLELGDSALYLCASSSLRDRGRRNTGELFFGEGSRLTVL.

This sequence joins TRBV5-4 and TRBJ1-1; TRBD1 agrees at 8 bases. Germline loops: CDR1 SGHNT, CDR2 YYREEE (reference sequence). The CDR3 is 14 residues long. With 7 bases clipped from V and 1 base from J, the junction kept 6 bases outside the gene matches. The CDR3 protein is CASRTGGSNTEAFF. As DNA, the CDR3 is TGTGCCAGCCGAACAGGGGGGTCGAACACTGAAGCTTTCTTT.